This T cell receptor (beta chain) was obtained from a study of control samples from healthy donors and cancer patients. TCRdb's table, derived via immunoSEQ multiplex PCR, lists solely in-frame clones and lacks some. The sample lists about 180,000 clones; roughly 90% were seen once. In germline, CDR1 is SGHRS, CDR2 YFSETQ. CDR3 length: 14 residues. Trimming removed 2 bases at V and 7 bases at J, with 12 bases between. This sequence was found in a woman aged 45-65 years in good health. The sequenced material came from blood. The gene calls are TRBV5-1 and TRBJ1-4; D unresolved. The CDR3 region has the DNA TGCGCCAGCAGCTTTAGTCGACCCCTTGAAAAACTGTTTTTT. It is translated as CASSFSRPLEKLFF.